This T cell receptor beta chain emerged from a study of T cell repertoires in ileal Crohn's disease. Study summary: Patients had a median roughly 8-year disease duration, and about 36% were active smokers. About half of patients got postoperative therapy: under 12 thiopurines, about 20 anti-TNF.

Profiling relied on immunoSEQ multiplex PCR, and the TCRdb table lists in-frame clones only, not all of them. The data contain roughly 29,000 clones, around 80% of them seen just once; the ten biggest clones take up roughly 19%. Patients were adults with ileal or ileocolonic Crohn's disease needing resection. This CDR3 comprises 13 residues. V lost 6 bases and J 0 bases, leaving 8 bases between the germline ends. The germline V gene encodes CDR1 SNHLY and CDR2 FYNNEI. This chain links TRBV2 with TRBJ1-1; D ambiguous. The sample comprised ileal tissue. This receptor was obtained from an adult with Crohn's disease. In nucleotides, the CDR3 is TGTGCCAGCAGGGCAGGAATGAACACTGAAGCTTTCTTT. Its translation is CASRAGMNTEAFF.